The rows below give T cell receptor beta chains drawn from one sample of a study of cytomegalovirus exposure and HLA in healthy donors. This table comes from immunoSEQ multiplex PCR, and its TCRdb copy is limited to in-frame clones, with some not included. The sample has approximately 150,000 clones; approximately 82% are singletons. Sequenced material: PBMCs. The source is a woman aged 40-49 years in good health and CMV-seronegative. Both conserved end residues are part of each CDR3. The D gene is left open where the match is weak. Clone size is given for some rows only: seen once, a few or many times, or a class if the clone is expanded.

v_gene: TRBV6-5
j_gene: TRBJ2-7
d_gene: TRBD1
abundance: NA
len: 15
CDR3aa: CASSSGPEGQGLQYF
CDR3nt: TGTGCCAGCAGTTCGGGTCCTGAGGGACAGGGACTGCAGTACTTC

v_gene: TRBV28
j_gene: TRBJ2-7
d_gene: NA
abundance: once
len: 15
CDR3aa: CASSFPVGGVGEQYF
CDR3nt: TGTGCCAGCAGTTTCCCTGTGGGGGGAGTGGGAGAGCAGTACTTC

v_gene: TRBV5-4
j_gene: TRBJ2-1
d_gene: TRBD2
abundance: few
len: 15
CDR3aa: CASSLAGSSYNEQFF
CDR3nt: TGTGCCAGCAGCCTAGCGGGGAGCTCCTACAATGAGCAGTTCTTC

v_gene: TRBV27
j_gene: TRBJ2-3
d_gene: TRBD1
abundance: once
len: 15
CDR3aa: CASSLGGQGPDTQYF
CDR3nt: TGTGCCAGCAGTTTAGGGGGACAGGGACCAGATACGCAGTATTTT

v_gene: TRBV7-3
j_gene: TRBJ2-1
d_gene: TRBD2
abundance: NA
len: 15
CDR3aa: CASSPGLAGLGEQFF
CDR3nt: TGTGCCAGCAGCCCCGGACTAGCGGGACTTGGTGAGCAGTTCTTC

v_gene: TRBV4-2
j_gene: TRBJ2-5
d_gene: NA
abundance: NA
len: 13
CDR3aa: CASSPPGSREQYF
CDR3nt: TGTGCCAGCAGCCCCCCCGGGAGCAGGGAGCAGTACTTC

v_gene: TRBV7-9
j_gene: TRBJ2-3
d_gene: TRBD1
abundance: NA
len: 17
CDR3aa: CASSSAPGQGMTDTQYF
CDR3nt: TGTGCCAGCAGCTCCGCCCCCGGACAGGGGATGACAGATACGCAGTATTTT

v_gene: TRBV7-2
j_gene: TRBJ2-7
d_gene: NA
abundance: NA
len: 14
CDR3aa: CASSLVSRTYEQYF
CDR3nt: TGTGCCAGCAGCTTAGTGTCCAGGACCTACGAGCAGTACTTC

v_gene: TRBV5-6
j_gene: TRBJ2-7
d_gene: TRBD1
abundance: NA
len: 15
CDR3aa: CASSFGTGGGDEQYF
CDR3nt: TGTGCCAGCAGCTTCGGGACAGGGGGGGGAGACGAGCAGTACTTC

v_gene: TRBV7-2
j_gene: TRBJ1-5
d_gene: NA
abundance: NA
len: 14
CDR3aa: CASSLRGTNQPQHF
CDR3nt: TGTGCCAGCAGCTTACGGGGGACCAATCAGCCCCAGCATTTT

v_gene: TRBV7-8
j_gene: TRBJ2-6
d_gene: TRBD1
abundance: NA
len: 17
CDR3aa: CASSPGTVPSGANVLTF
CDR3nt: TGTGCCAGCAGCCCCGGGACAGTCCCTTCTGGGGCCAACGTCCTGACTTTC

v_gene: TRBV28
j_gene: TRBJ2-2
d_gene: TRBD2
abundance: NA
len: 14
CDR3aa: CASSFGGYTGELFF
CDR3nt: TGTGCCAGCAGTTTCGGGGGGTACACCGGGGAGCTGTTTTTT

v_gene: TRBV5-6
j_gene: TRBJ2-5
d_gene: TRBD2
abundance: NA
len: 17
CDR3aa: CASSLPSGTATQETQYF
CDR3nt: TGTGCCAGCAGCCTCCCTAGCGGGACAGCAACACAAGAGACCCAGTACTTC

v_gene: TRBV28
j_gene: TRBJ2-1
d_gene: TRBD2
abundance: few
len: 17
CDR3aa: CASSPRSLAGGLGEQFF
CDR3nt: TGTGCCAGCAGTCCAAGATCACTAGCGGGAGGTTTGGGTGAGCAGTTCTTC

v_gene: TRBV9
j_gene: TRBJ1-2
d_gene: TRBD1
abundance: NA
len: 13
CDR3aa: CASSLTGVSGYTF
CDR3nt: TGTGCCAGCAGCCTAACAGGGGTAAGCGGCTACACCTTC

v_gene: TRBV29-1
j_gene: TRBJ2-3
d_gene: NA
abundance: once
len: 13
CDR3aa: CSGGGVVTDTQYF
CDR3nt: TGCAGCGGAGGGGGTGTAGTCACAGATACGCAGTATTTT

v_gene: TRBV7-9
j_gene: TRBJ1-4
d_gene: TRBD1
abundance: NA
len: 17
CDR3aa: CASSYPGQASTNEKLFF
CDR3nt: TGTGCCAGCAGCTATCCGGGACAGGCATCAACTAATGAAAAACTGTTTTTT

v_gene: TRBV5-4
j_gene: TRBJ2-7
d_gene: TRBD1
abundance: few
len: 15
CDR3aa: CASSTRDRAFNEQYF
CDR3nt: TGTGCCAGCAGCACCCGGGACAGGGCCTTCAACGAGCAGTACTTC

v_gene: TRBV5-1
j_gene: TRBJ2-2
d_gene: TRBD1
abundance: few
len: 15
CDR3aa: CASSSQGNSFGELFF
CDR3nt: TGCGCCAGCAGCTCACAGGGGAATTCGTTCGGGGAGCTGTTTTTT

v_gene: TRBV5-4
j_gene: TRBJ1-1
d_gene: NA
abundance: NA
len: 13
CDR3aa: CASSLQGAGEAFF
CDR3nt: TGTGCCAGCAGCTTGCAAGGGGCCGGTGAAGCTTTCTTT

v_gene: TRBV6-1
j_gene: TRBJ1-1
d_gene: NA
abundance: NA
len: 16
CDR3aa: CASSDFGGISNTEAFF
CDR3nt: TGTGCCAGCAGTGACTTCGGGGGTATTTCGAACACTGAAGCTTTCTTT

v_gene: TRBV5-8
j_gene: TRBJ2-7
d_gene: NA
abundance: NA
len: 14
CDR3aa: CASSLFQGSYEQYF
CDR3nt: TGTGCCAGCAGCTTGTTCCAGGGCTCCTACGAGCAGTACTTC

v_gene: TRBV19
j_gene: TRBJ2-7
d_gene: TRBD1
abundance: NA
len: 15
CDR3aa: CASSIRTGGGYEQYF
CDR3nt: TGTGCCAGTAGTATACGGACAGGGGGAGGCTACGAGCAGTACTTC

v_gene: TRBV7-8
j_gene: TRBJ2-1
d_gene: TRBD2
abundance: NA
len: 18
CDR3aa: CASSSLPGLAGAYNEQFF
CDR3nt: TGTGCCAGCAGCTCACTCCCGGGACTAGCGGGAGCGTACAATGAGCAGTTCTTC

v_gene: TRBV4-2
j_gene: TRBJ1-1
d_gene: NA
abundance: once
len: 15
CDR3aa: CASSQVAGLNTEAFF
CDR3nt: TGTGCCAGCAGCCAAGTCGCAGGGCTGAACACTGAAGCTTTCTTT

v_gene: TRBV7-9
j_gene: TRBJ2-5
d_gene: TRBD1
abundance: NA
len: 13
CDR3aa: CASSPTGQETQYF
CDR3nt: TGTGCCAGCAGCCCGACAGGGCAAGAGACCCAGTACTTC

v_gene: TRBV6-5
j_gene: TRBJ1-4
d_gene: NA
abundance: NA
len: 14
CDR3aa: CASSYRGGGEKLFF
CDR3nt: TGTGCCAGCAGTTACCGGGGAGGGGGTGAAAAACTGTTTTTT

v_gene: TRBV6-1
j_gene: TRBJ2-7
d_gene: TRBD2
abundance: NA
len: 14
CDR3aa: CASSRWGGDDEQYF
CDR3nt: TGTGCCAGCAGTCGCTGGGGGGGGGATGACGAGCAGTACTTC

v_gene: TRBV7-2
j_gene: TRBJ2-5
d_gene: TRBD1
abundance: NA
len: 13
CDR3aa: CASSLDRGKTQYF
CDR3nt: TGTGCCAGCAGCTTAGACAGGGGGAAGACCCAGTACTTC

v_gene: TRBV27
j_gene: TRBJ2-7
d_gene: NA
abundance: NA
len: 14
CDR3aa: CASSLGRGIYEQYF
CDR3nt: TGTGCCAGCAGTTTAGGTCGGGGAATCTACGAGCAGTACTTC

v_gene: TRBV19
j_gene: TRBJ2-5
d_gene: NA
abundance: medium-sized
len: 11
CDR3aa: CAQKFQETQYF
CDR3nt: TGTGCTCAGAAATTCCAAGAGACCCAGTACTTC

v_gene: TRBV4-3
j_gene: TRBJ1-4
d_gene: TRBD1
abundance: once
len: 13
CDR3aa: CASSQVETGKLFF
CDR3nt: TGCGCCAGCAGCCAAGTTGAGACAGGGAAACTGTTTTTT

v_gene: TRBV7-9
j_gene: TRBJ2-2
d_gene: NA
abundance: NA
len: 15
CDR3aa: CASSRHRNGFGELFF
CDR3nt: TGTGCCAGCAGCAGACACCGCAATGGTTTCGGGGAGCTGTTTTTT